The T cell receptor beta chain described here comes from a study of T-cell reconstitution after alpha-beta-depleted transplantation in children. Whole-study results and caveats: Surviving thymic progenitors and recipient T cells were the source of high TCRbeta diversity at day 60 in some patients. At the one-year point after transplant, T-cell counts and TCRbeta diversity were found to come mostly from T cells that had been newly produced. Expanded clones from the graft, numbering several hundred, reportedly supplied alpha-beta T cells about two months after transplant.

Trimming cost V 7 bases and J 7 bases, with 11 bases left between them. The CDR3 contains 12 residues. Germline CDR1 is MDHEN and CDR2 is SYDVKM. Preparing the TCRbeta library involved the use of unique molecular identifiers. TCRdb ran MiXCR on the PCR reads and lists one entry per CDR3 protein. The table records around 450,000 distinct CDR3 sequences, around 15% of them present only once. The sample holds many counts of this clonotype. Its matching antigen is unknown. This rearrangement joins TRBV28 to TRBJ2-4, with D unresolved. The clonotype was recovered from a boy in the first two years of life who had a stem cell transplant for Wiskott-Aldrich syndrome, so the T cells may come from the graft donor. This material consisted of PBMCs, mostly from graft donor cells, taken 360 days after TCRalphabeta/CD19-depleted stem cell transplant. This CDR3 is CASKRDENIQYF. CDR3 DNA: TGTGCCAGCAAGCGAGACGAGAACATTCAGTACTTC.